This entry concerns a single T cell receptor (beta chain). Profiled with immunoSEQ multiplex PCR; TCRdb holds only in-frame clones, not every one. The sample includes about 82,000 clones, approximately 87% of them seen just once. This sample is drawn from a study of control samples from healthy donors and cancer patients. With V trimmed by 0 bases and J by 9 bases, 4 bases remained unmatched. CDR1 is SGDLS, CDR2 YYNGEE, per germline. This CDR3 comprises 14 residues. The sequenced sample was blood. The rearrangement links TRBV9 to TRBJ2-1; 9 nucleotides align to TRBD1. This clonotype was sampled from a middle-aged man in good health. The CDR3 DNA reads TGTGCCAGCAGCGTAGGGACAGGGGTCCCTGAGCAGTTCTTC. Translating gives CASSVGTGVPEQFF.